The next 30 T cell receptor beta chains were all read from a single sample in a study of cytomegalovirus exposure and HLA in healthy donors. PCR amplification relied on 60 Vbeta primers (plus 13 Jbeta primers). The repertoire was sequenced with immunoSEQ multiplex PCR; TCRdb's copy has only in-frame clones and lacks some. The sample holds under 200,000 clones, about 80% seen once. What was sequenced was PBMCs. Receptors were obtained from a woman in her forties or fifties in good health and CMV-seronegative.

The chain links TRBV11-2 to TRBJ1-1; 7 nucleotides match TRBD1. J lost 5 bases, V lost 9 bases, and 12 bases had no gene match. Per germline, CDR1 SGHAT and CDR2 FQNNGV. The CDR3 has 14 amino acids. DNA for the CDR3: TGTGCCAGTTCGGGGAGGACAGGATTGACTGAAGCTTTCTTT. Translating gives CASSGRTGLTEAFF.

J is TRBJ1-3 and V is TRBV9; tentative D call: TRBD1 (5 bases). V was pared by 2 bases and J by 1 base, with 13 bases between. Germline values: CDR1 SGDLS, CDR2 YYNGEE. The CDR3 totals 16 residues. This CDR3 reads CASSVATVASGNTIYF. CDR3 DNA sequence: TGTGCCAGCAGCGTTGCGACAGTGGCTTCTGGAAACACCATATATTTT.

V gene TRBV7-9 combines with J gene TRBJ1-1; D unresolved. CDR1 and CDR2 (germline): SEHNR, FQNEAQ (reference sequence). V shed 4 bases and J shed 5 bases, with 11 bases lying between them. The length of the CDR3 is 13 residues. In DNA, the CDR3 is TGTGCCAGCAGCTGGACTGCCTGGACTGAAGCTTTCTTT. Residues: CASSWTAWTEAFF.

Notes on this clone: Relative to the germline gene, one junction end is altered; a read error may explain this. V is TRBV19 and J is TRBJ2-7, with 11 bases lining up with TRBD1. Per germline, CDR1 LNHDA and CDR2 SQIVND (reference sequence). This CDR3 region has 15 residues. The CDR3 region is CASSSDRGLTQEQCF. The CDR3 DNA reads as TGTGCCAGTAGTTCGGACAGGGGGCTTACACAGGAGCAGTGCTTC. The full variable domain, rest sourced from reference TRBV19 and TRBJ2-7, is DGGITQSPKYLFRKEGQNVTLSCEQNLNHDAMYWYRQDPGQGLRLIYYSQIVNDFQKGDIAEGYSVSREKKESFPLTVTSAQKNPTAFYLCASSSDRGLTQEQCFGPGTRLTVT.

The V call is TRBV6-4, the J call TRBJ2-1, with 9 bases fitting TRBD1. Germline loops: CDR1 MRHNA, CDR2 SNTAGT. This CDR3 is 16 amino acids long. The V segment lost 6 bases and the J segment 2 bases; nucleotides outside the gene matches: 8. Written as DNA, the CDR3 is TGTGCCAGCAGCCCCGGGACAGGGAGCCCCTACAATGAGCAGTTCTTC. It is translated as CASSPGTGSPYNEQFF.

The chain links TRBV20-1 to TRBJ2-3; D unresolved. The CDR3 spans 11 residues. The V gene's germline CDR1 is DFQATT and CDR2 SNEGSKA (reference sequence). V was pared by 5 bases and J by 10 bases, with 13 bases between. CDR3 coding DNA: TGCAGTGCTCCCGACCGAGGCTCGCAGTATTTT. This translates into CSAPDRGSQYF.

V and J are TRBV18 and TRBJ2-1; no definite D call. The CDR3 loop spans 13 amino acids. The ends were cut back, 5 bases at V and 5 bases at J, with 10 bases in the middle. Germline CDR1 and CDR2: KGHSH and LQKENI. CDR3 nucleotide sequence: TGTGCCAGCTCAGCGCGGCAGAACAATGAGCAGTTCTTC. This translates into CASSARQNNEQFF.

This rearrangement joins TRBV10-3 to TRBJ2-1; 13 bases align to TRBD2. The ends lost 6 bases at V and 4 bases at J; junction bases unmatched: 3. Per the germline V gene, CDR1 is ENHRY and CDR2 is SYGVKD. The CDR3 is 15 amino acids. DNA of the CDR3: TGTGCCATCAGCTTACTAGCGGGAGGGTACAATGAGCAGTTCTTC. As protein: CAISLLAGGYNEQFF.

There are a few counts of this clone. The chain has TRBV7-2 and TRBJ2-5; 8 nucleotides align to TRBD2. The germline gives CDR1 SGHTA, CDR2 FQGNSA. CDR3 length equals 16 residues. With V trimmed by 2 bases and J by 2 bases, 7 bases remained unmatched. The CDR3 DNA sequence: TGTGCCAGCAGCTTAACCGGGACTAGGGGACAAGAGACCCAGTACTTC. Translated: CASSLTGTRGQETQYF.

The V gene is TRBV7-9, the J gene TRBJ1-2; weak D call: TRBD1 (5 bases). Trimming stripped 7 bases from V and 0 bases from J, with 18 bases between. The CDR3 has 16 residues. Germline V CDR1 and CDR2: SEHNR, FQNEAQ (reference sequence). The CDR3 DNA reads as TGTGCCAGCATCCCTGGGGACGGGAGGACTAACTATGGCTACACCTTC. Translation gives CASIPGDGRTNYGYTF.

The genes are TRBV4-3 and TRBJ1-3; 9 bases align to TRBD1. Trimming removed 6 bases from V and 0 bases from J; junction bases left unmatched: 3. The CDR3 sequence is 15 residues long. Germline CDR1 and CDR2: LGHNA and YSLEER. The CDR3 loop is CASRSQGASGNTIYF. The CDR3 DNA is TGCGCCAGCAGATCACAGGGGGCCTCTGGAAACACCATATATTTT.

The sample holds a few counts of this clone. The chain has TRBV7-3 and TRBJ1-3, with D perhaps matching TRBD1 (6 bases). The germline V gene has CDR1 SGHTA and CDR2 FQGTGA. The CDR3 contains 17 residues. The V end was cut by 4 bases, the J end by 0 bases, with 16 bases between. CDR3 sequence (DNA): TGTGCCAGCAGCTACCGGGACAAAAAACTCTCTGGAAACACCATATATTTT. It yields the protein CASSYRDKKLSGNTIYF.

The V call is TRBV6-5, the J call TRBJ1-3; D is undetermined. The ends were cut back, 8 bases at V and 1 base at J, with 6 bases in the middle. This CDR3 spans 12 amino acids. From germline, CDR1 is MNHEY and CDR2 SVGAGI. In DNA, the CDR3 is TGTGCCAGCGCCAGTTCTGGAAACACCATATATTTT. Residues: CASASSGNTIYF.

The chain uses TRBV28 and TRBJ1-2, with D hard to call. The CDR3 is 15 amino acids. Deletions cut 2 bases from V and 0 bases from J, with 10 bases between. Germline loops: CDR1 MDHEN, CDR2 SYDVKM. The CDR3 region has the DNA TGTGCCAGCAGTTTAACCGCAGAACCTAACTATGGCTACACCTTC. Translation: CASSLTAEPNYGYTF.

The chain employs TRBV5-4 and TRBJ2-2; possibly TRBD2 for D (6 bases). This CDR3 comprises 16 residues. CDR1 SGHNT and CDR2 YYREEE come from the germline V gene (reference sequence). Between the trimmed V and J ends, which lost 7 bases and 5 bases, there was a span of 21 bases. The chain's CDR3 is CASREGTPSRTGELFF. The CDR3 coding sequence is TGTGCCAGCCGCGAAGGGACTCCCAGTAGGACCGGGGAGCTGTTTTTT.

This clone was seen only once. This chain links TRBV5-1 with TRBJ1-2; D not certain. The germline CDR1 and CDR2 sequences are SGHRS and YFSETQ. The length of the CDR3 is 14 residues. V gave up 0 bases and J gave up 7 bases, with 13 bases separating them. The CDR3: CASSLDLAEGGYTF. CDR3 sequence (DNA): TGCGCCAGCAGCTTGGACCTGGCCGAGGGTGGCTACACCTTC.

The CDR3 nucleotides are TGTGCCAGCAGCCCCGGTGGTGGTCAGCCCCAGCATTTT. Its translation: CASSPGGGQPQHF. The V and J genes are TRBV6-4 and TRBJ1-5; D is unresolved. Trimming left V 6 bases short and J 6 bases short, with 12 bases between. Germline V CDR1 and CDR2: MRHNA, SNTAGT. This CDR3 is 13 amino acids long.

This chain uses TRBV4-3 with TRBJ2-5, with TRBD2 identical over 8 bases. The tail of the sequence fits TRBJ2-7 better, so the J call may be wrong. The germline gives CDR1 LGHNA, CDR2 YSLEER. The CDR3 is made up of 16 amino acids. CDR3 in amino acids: CASSQGTSGSFYEQYF. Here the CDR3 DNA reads TGCGCCAGCAGCCAAGGTACTAGCGGAAGCTTCTACGAGCAGTACTTC.

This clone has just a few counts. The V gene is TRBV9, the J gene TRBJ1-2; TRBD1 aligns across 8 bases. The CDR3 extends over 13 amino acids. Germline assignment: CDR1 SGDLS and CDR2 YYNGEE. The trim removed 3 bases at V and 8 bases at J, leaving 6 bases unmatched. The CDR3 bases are TGTGCCAGCAGCGAGACAGGGGTCCGCGGCTACACCTTC. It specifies CASSETGVRGYTF.

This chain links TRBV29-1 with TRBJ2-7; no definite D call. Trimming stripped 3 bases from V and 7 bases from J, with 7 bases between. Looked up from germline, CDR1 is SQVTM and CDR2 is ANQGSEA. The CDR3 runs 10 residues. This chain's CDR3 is CSVESGEQYF. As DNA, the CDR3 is TGCAGCGTTGAGTCGGGTGAGCAGTACTTC.

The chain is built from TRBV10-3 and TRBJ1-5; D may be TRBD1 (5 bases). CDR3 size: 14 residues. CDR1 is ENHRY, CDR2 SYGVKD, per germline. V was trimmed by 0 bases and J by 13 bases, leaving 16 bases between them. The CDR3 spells CAISESLAREDQHF. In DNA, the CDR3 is TGTGCCATCAGTGAGTCCCTCGCCAGGGAGGATCAGCATTTT.

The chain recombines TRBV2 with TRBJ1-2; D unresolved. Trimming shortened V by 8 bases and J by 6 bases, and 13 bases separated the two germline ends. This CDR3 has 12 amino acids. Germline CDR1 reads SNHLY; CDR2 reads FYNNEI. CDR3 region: CASHGAFHGYTF. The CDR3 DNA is TGTGCCAGCCATGGAGCCTTCCATGGCTACACCTTC.

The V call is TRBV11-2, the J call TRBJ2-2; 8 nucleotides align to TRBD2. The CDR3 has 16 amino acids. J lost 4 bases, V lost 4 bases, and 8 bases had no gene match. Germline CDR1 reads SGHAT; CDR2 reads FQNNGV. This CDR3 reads CASSWSGGGSTGELFF. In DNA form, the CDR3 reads TGTGCCAGCAGCTGGTCTGGCGGGGGGTCCACCGGGGAGCTGTTTTTT.

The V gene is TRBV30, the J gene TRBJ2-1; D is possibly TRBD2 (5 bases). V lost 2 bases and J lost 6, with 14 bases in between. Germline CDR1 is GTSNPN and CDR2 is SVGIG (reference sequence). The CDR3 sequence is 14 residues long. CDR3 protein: CAWSSGLARNEQFF. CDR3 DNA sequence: TGTGCCTGGAGTTCAGGCCTAGCTCGCAATGAGCAGTTCTTC.

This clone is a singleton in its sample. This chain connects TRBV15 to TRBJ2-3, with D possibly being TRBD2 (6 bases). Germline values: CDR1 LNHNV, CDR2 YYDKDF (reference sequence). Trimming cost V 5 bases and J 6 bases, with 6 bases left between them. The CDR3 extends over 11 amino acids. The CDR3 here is CATSGRDTQYF. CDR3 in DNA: TGTGCCACCAGCGGGAGGGATACGCAGTATTTT.

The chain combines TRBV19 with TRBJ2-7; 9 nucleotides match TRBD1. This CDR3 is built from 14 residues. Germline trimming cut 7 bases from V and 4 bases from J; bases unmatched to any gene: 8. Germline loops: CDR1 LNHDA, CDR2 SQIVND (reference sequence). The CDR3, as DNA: TGTGCCAGTACTCCGGGACAGGGACTGTACGAGCAGTACTTC. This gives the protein CASTPGQGLYEQYF. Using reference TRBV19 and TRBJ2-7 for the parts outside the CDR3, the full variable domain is DGGITQSPKYLFRKEGQNVTLSCEQNLNHDAMYWYRQDPGQGLRLIYYSQIVNDFQKGDIAEGYSVSREKKESFPLTVTSAQKNPTAFYLCASTPGQGLYEQYFGPGTRLTVT.

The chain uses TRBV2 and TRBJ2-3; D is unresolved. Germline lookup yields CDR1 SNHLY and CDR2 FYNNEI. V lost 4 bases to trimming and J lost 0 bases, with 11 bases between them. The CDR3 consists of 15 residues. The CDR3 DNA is TGTGCCAGCAGTGGAGGCGTGCCTAGCACAGATACGCAGTATTTT. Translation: CASSGGVPSTDTQYF. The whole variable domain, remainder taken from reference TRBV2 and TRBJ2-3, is EPEVTQTPSHQVTQMGQEVILRCVPISNHLYFYWYRQILGQKVEFLVSFYNNEISEKSEIFDDQFSVERPDGSNFTLKIRSTKLEDSAMYFCASSGGVPSTDTQYFGPGTRLTVL.

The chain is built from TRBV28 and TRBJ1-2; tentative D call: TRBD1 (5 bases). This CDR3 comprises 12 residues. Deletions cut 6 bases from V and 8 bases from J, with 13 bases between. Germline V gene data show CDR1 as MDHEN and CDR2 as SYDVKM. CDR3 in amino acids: CASRDQGWGYTF. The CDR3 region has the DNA TGTGCCAGCAGGGACCAGGGATGGGGCTACACCTTC.

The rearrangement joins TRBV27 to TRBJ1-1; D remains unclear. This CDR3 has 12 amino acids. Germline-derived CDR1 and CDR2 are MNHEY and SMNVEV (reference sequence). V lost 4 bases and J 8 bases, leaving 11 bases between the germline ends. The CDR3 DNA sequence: TGTGCCAGCAGTTCTACTTACTCCGAAGCTTTCTTT. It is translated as CASSSTYSEAFF.

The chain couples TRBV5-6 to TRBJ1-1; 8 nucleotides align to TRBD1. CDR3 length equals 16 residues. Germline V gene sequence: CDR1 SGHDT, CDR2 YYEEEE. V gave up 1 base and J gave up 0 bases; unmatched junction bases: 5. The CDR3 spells CASSLWTGIMNTEAFF. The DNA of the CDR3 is TGTGCCAGCAGCTTGTGGACAGGGATCATGAACACTGAAGCTTTCTTT.